These 10 T cell receptor beta chains came from one sample sequenced in a study of glioma-infiltrating T cells after dendritic cell vaccination. Noted time point: after dendritic cell vaccination, including at tumor progression/relapse. Repertoires were generated with immunoSEQ multiplex PCR, while TCRdb's copy carries only in-frame clones and drops some. The sample contains fewer than 75,000 clones, 70% to 90% of which appear only once. The starting material was blood, obtained after dendritic cell vaccination. The receptors were gathered from a human donor with glioblastoma.

V gene TRBV7-2 combines with J gene TRBJ2-3; perhaps TRBD2 as D (6 bases). The germline CDR1 and CDR2 sequences are SGHTA and FQGNSA. Trimming removed 1 base at V and 1 base at J, with 15 bases between. The CDR3 sequence is 17 residues long. The CDR3 sequence is CASSLVGTRHRTDTQYF. The CDR3 nucleotides read TGTGCCAGCAGCTTAGTGGGGACTCGCCATCGCACAGATACGCAGTATTTT.

The chain employs TRBV30 and TRBJ1-2, with 7 positions matching TRBD1. V trimming: 0 bases; J trimming: 4 bases; junction bases outside the gene matches: 2. The CDR3 is 13 residues long. Germline V CDR1 and CDR2: GTSNPN, SVGIG (reference sequence). The CDR3: CAWSVGQIYGYTF. DNA for the CDR3: TGTGCCTGGAGTGTGGGACAGATCTATGGCTACACCTTC.

The chain couples TRBV5-6 to TRBJ2-5; 8 positions match TRBD2. Germline trimming cut 4 bases from V and 5 bases from J; bases unmatched to any gene: 1. Germline loops: CDR1 SGHDT, CDR2 YYEEEE. This CDR3 contains 12 residues. CDR3 amino acids: CASSPGGETQYF. DNA for the CDR3: TGTGCCAGCAGCCCGGGGGGGGAGACCCAGTACTTC.

This clone has more than one count but fewer than ten. The chain is built from TRBV7-9 and TRBJ1-1; D is unresolved. V gave up 4 bases and J gave up 0 bases, with 6 bases separating them. Looked up from germline, CDR1 is SEHNR and CDR2 is FQNEAQ (reference sequence). The CDR3 sequence is 13 residues long. DNA of the CDR3: TGTGCCAGCAGCTCCACATTGAACACTGAAGCTTTCTTT. Protein: CASSSTLNTEAFF.

The chain carries TRBV19 and TRBJ1-4; maybe TRBD1 (6 bases). CDR3 length equals 19 residues. CDR1 is LNHDA and CDR2 is SQIVND in the germline V gene (reference sequence). The V end lost 4 bases, the J end lost 0 bases, and 21 bases lay between the germline ends. The CDR3 loop reads CASSTAGQKTYATNEKLFF. CDR3 in DNA: TGTGCCAGTAGTACGGCAGGACAGAAAACTTATGCAACTAATGAAAAACTGTTTTTT.

The chain uses TRBV5-1 and TRBJ2-7; D may be TRBD1 (6 bases). V lost 4 bases and J lost 5, with 13 bases in between. The germline gives CDR1 SGHRS, CDR2 YFSETQ. The CDR3 is 13 residues long. This CDR3 reads CASSETGFDEQYF. In DNA, the CDR3 is TGCGCCAGCAGCGAAACAGGGTTCGACGAGCAGTACTTC.

This clone came up a few times. The rearrangement uses TRBV5-5 and TRBJ1-4, with no clear D. V was clipped by 8 bases and J by 10 bases, with 21 bases between them. From germline, CDR1 is SGHKS and CDR2 YYEKEE (reference sequence). This CDR3 is 14 amino acids long. The CDR3 sequence: CARTQSLNFLKLFF. The CDR3 region has the DNA TGTGCCAGGACACAGTCCCTTAATTTCTTAAAACTGTTTTTT.

The V and J genes are TRBV25-1 and TRBJ2-7; the D gene is possibly TRBD1 (6 bases). CDR3 length: 16 amino acids. V gave up 2 bases and J gave up 0 bases, with 14 bases separating them. From germline, CDR1 is MGHDK and CDR2 SYGVNS. CDR3 DNA: TGTGCCAGCAGTGAAACGTTTAGGACAGACTCCTACGAGCAGTACTTC. Amino acids: CASSETFRTDSYEQYF.

This chain uses TRBV11-2 with TRBJ1-2; D remains ambiguous. V lost 1 base and J lost 8, with 14 bases in between. The germline CDR1 and CDR2 sequences are SGHAT and FQNNGV. The CDR3 runs to 14 residues. The DNA of the CDR3 is TGTGCCAGCAGCTTAGCCCGGGTAATGGAGGGCTACACCTTC. It translates to CASSLARVMEGYTF.

The V call is TRBV7-2, the J call TRBJ1-3; the match to TRBD1 covers 8 bases. Germline loops: CDR1 SGHTA, CDR2 FQGNSA. Trimming cost V 1 base and J 4 bases; bases outside gene matches: 3. CDR3 length: 15 amino acids. This CDR3 reads CASSLGGTGGNTIYF. CDR3 nucleotides: TGTGCCAGCAGCTTAGGTGGGACAGGAGGAAACACCATATATTTT.